Each of the 21 T cell receptor beta chains below was sequenced from the same sample in a study of CD8+ T cells in alopecia areata. Treatment reported: oral pan-JAK inhibitor, 5-10 mg twice daily. RNA was isolated and reverse transcribed to cDNA, the sequencing template. TCRdb's table, derived via immunoSEQ multiplex PCR, lists solely in-frame clones and lacks some. The sample gives about 210,000 clones, under 40% of which show up once; 0.48% is in the top ten. Specimen: CD4+ T cells sorted from blood, collected between weeks 30 and 35, from a patient treated with tofacitinib. The receptors were sampled from a human donor with alopecia areata.

V gene TRBV11-2 combines with J gene TRBJ2-5; unclear D gene. The CDR3 covers 14 residues. V lost 1 base, J lost 0 bases, and 6 bases lay in between. Germline V lookup: CDR1 SGHAT, CDR2 FQNNGV. Here the CDR3 DNA reads TGTGCCAGCAGCTTAGGCCCCAACCAAGAGACCCAGTACTTC. As protein: CASSLGPNQETQYF. The variable domain in full, completed from reference TRBV11-2 and TRBJ2-5, reads EAGVAQSPRYKIIEKRQSVAFWCNPISGHATLYWYQQILGQGPKLLIQFQNNGVVDDSQLPKDRFSAERLKGVDSTLKIQPAKLEDSAVYLCASSLGPNQETQYFGPGTRLLVL.

The chain couples TRBV30 to TRBJ2-3; weak D call: TRBD1 (6 bases). The CDR3 contains 14 residues. Germline assignment: CDR1 GTSNPN and CDR2 SVGIG (reference sequence). Deletions cut 0 bases from V and 1 base from J, with 8 bases between. The CDR3 sequence: CAWSVEGGTDTQYF. The CDR3 coding sequence is TGTGCCTGGAGTGTAGAGGGGGGCACAGATACGCAGTATTTT.

The rearrangement joins TRBV10-3 to TRBJ1-1, with 10 bases aligning to TRBD1. From germline, CDR1 is ENHRY and CDR2 SYGVKD. The junction had 10 bases not matched to a gene; V was cut back by 0 bases and J by 0 bases. This CDR3 has 19 amino acids. CDR3 in DNA: TGTGCCATCAGTGAGTCTGGCAGGACAGGGGGTAAACTGAACACTGAAGCTTTCTTT. This codes for CAISESGRTGGKLNTEAFF.

The chain is built from TRBV7-8 and TRBJ1-1; D not resolved. In germline, CDR1 is SGHVS, CDR2 FQNEAQ. CDR3 length: 13 residues. The ends were cut back, 3 bases at V and 3 bases at J, with 8 bases in the middle. The CDR3 protein is CASSFQWYTEAFF. In DNA form, the CDR3 reads TGTGCCAGCAGCTTCCAGTGGTACACTGAAGCTTTCTTT.

This clone occurred once. The rearrangement links TRBV2 to TRBJ2-1, with D possibly being TRBD2 (7 bases). This CDR3 has 16 residues. Trimming shortened V by 3 bases and J by 7 bases, and 19 bases separated the two germline ends. The germline gives CDR1 SNHLY, CDR2 FYNNEI. In DNA form, the CDR3 reads TGTGCCAGCAGTGAGGTCCGGGGGGCAGTCGTGAATGAGCAGTTCTTC. The encoded protein is CASSEVRGAVVNEQFF.

The chain is built from TRBV18 and TRBJ2-1; 9 bases are shared with TRBD2. The CDR3 covers 16 residues. The ends lost 1 base at V and 5 bases at J; junction bases unmatched: 6. Germline CDR1 reads KGHSH; CDR2 reads LQKENI. This CDR3 reads CASSPRGGGADNEQFF. The CDR3 DNA sequence: TGTGCCAGCTCACCACGGGGCGGGGGGGCCGACAATGAGCAGTTCTTC.

This clone was counted a few times. The V call is TRBV6-5, the J call TRBJ2-3; no clear D gene. CDR1 MNHEY and CDR2 SVGAGI come from the germline V gene. Trimming pared 0 bases from V and 1 base from J, leaving 5 bases between. The CDR3 is 14 residues long. CDR3 region: CASSYSGGTDTQYF. As DNA, the CDR3 is TGTGCCAGCAGTTACTCCGGAGGCACAGATACGCAGTATTTT.

At least ten counts were recorded for this clone. In nucleotides, the CDR3 is TGTGCCAGCAGCTCCGGGACTAGCGGGAATGAGCAGTTCTTC. This gives the protein CASSSGTSGNEQFF. This chain links TRBV5-4 with TRBJ2-1; 12 positions match TRBD2. The J segment lost 7 bases and the V segment lost 3 bases, leaving 2 bases of the junction unmatched. CDR3 length: 14 amino acids. CDR1 is SGHNT and CDR2 is YYREEE in the germline V gene (reference sequence).

A few counts support this clone. V is TRBV29-1 and J is TRBJ1-1; no definite D call. Trimming took 5 bases from V and 0 from J, leaving 7 bases between them. The CDR3 has 12 amino acids. Germline V gene lookup returns CDR1 SQVTM and CDR2 ANQGSEA. DNA for the CDR3: TGCAGCGTTTTGACCGTGAACACTGAAGCTTTCTTT. Translation gives CSVLTVNTEAFF.

The rearrangement links TRBV6-1 to TRBJ2-1; 7 bases align to TRBD1. This CDR3 has 15 amino acids. The germline CDR1 and CDR2 sequences are MNHNS and SASEGT. V shed 7 bases and J 8 bases; nucleotides not matched to a gene: 14. The CDR3 nucleotides are TGTGCCAGCACCCCCGCTAGGGGGCCAAGGGATGAGCAGTTCTTC. Residues: CASTPARGPRDEQFF.

The genes are TRBV29-1 and TRBJ2-5; weak D call: TRBD1 (5 bases). The V gene's germline CDR1 is SQVTM and CDR2 ANQGSEA. CDR3 length: 12 residues. Deletions cut 5 bases from V and 4 bases from J, with 11 bases between. CDR3 residues: CSVHPGAETQYF. The CDR3 DNA reads TGCAGCGTTCACCCTGGGGCAGAGACCCAGTACTTC.

The sample holds a few counts of this clone. The rearrangement uses TRBV9 and TRBJ2-7, with TRBD1 as a possible D gene (6 bases). V lost 0 bases to trimming and J lost 7 bases, with 11 bases between them. Germline V gene sequence: CDR1 SGDLS, CDR2 YYNGEE. This CDR3 comprises 13 residues. The CDR3 here is CASSVGMGTEQYF. CDR3 bases: TGTGCCAGCAGCGTAGGCATGGGGACAGAGCAGTACTTC.

The chain employs TRBV6-6 and TRBJ2-7; 8 positions agree with TRBD1. V dropped 6 bases and J dropped 3; count of bases not matched to a gene: 4. The length of the CDR3 is 13 residues. Germline V CDR1 and CDR2: MNHNY, SVGAGI (reference sequence). DNA of the CDR3: TGTGCCAGCAGCCGGGGACAGGACTACGAGCAGTACTTC. It encodes CASSRGQDYEQYF.

This clone was detected only a few times. Distinct nucleotide sequences in the sample also encode this CDR3. This chain connects TRBV29-1 to TRBJ1-1, with unresolved D. Trimming removed 6 bases from V and 0 bases from J, with 14 bases in between. The CDR3 runs to 14 residues. Germline V gene sequence: CDR1 SQVTM, CDR2 ANQGSEA. CDR3: CSVDRGTMNTEAFF. The CDR3 bases are TGCAGCGTGGACCGAGGTACCATGAACACTGAAGCTTTCTTT.

V is TRBV5-1 and J is TRBJ1-2, with a weak D call TRBD1 (6 bases). This CDR3 comprises 18 residues. Trimming took 0 bases from V and 2 from J, leaving 20 bases between them. The V gene's germline CDR1 is SGHRS and CDR2 YFSETQ. The CDR3 DNA is TGCGCCAGCAGCTTGGCCGCGACAGGACCTATCGACAACTATGGCTACACCTTC. It yields the protein CASSLAATGPIDNYGYTF.

This chain links TRBV9 with TRBJ2-1; 9 nucleotides agree with TRBD2. V dropped 2 bases and J dropped 0; count of bases not matched to a gene: 3. Germline CDR1 is SGDLS and CDR2 is YYNGEE. The CDR3 is 16 amino acids. In DNA, the CDR3 is TGTGCCAGCAGCGTCTTTAGCGGGAGCTCCTACAATGAGCAGTTCTTC. Residues: CASSVFSGSSYNEQFF. Full variable domain (outside the CDR3, taken from reference TRBV9 and TRBJ2-1): DSGVTQTPKHLITATGQRVTLRCSPRSGDLSVYWYQQSLDQGLQFLIQYYNGEERAKGNILERFSAQQFPDLHSELNLSSLELGDSALYFCASSVFSGSSYNEQFFGPGTRLTVL.

The J gene is TRBJ2-1, the V gene TRBV5-1; the D gene is possibly TRBD1 (6 bases). The CDR3 runs to 13 residues. Trimming took off 4 bases at V and 3 bases at J, with 8 bases between the two ends. The germline V gene has CDR1 SGHRS and CDR2 YFSETQ. CDR3 sequence (DNA): TGCGCCAGCAGCGGGGACAACTACAATGAGCAGTTCTTC. Protein product: CASSGDNYNEQFF.

The chain combines TRBV2 with TRBJ2-5, with 8 bases aligning to TRBD2. Looked up from germline, CDR1 is SNHLY and CDR2 is FYNNEI. The ends lost 4 bases at V and 7 bases at J; junction bases unmatched: 8. This CDR3 comprises 14 residues. The CDR3 DNA follows: TGTGCCAGCAGTGGATTAGCGGGGCCCGGGACCCAGTACTTC. It specifies CASSGLAGPGTQYF. Full variable domain (rest looked up from reference TRBV2 and TRBJ2-5): EPEVTQTPSHQVTQMGQEVILRCVPISNHLYFYWYRQILGQKVEFLVSFYNNEISEKSEIFDDQFSVERPDGSNFTLKIRSTKLEDSAMYFCASSGLAGPGTQYFGPGTRLLVL.

There are a few counts of this clone. V and J are TRBV4-2 and TRBJ1-5; TRBD1 might be the D (6 bases). V was pared by 1 base and J by 4 bases, with 11 bases between. The CDR3 contains 15 residues. Germline V lookup: CDR1 LGHNA, CDR2 YNFKEQ. CDR3 nucleotides: TGTGCCAGCAGCCAAGTACAGGGCCGGAATCAGCCCCAGCATTTT. Translating it yields CASSQVQGRNQPQHF.

The chain employs TRBV7-3 and TRBJ2-5, with 10 bases identical to TRBD1. Germline V gene lookup returns CDR1 SGHTA and CDR2 FQGTGA. J was trimmed by 5 bases and V by 5 bases; bases with no gene match: 5. This CDR3 is built from 14 residues. The CDR3 loop is CASSPDRGKETQYF. The CDR3 nucleotides are TGTGCCAGCAGCCCGGACAGGGGGAAGGAGACCCAGTACTTC.

This rearrangement joins TRBV9 to TRBJ2-2, with 10 bases identical to TRBD1. Germline loops: CDR1 SGDLS, CDR2 YYNGEE. Germline trimming cut 3 bases from V and 1 base from J; bases unmatched to any gene: 6. This CDR3 comprises 17 residues. Here the CDR3 reads CASSARQGALNTGELFF. CDR3 nucleotide sequence: TGTGCCAGCAGCGCCAGACAGGGGGCTCTGAACACCGGGGAGCTGTTTTTT. The variable domain in full, completed from reference TRBV9 and TRBJ2-2, reads DSGVTQTPKHLITATGQRVTLRCSPRSGDLSVYWYQQSLDQGLQFLIQYYNGEERAKGNILERFSAQQFPDLHSELNLSSLELGDSALYFCASSARQGALNTGELFFGEGSRLTVL.